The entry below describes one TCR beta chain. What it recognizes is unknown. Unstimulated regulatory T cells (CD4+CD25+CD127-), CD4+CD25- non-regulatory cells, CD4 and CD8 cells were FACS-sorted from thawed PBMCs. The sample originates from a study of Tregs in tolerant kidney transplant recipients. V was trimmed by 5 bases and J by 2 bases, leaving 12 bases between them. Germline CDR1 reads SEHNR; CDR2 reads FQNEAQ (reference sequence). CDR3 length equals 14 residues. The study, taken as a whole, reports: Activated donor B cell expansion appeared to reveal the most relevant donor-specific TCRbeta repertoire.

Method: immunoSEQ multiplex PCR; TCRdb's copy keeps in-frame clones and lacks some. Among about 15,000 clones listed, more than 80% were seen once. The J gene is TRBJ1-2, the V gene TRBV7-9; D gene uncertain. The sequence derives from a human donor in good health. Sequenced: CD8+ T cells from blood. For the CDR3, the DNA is TGTGCCAGCAGCCCCAGCGGAAGAAACTATGGCTACACCTTC. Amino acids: CASSPSGRNYGYTF.